This T cell receptor beta chain was sequenced in a study of shared clonotypes between healthy human individuals. Per germline, CDR1 SGDLS and CDR2 YYNGEE. The CDR3 has 16 amino acids. The V segment lost 2 bases and the J segment 3 bases; nucleotides outside the gene matches: 7. Produced via immunoSEQ multiplex PCR; TCRdb's table is partial and in-frame only. The sample lists over 1.4 million clones, roughly 97% occurring once. The specimen was naive CD4+ T cells sorted from blood. Documented subset: CD45RA+ positively selected. This receptor was taken from a man between 25 and 39 years old in good health. This chain joins TRBV9 and TRBJ1-4, with 7 nucleotides matching TRBD1. CDR3 in DNA: TGTGCCAGCAGCGTTGTTCCGGGACAGCCTAATGAAAAACTGTTTTTT. Protein: CASSVVPGQPNEKLFF.